This T cell receptor (beta chain) stems from a study of T cell changes during pregnancy in multiple sclerosis. Sequencing was performed with immunoSEQ multiplex PCR; in TCRdb, only in-frame clones are kept and a portion is missing. Among about 89,000 clones listed, 85% to 95% were seen once. Germline assignment: CDR1 SGHDT and CDR2 YYEEEE. Trimming took 3 bases from V and 4 from J; bases not matched to a gene: 9. The CDR3 runs to 15 residues. This sequence was found in a female donor in good health, enrolled as a control in a pregnancy study. The chain is built from TRBV5-6 and TRBJ1-2, with 7 nucleotides matching TRBD1. The sequences come from peripheral blood, collected after pregnancy. The CDR3 DNA follows: TGTGCCAGCAGCTACCCGGGACAGCCATCCTATGGCTACACCTTC. Translation: CASSYPGQPSYGYTF.